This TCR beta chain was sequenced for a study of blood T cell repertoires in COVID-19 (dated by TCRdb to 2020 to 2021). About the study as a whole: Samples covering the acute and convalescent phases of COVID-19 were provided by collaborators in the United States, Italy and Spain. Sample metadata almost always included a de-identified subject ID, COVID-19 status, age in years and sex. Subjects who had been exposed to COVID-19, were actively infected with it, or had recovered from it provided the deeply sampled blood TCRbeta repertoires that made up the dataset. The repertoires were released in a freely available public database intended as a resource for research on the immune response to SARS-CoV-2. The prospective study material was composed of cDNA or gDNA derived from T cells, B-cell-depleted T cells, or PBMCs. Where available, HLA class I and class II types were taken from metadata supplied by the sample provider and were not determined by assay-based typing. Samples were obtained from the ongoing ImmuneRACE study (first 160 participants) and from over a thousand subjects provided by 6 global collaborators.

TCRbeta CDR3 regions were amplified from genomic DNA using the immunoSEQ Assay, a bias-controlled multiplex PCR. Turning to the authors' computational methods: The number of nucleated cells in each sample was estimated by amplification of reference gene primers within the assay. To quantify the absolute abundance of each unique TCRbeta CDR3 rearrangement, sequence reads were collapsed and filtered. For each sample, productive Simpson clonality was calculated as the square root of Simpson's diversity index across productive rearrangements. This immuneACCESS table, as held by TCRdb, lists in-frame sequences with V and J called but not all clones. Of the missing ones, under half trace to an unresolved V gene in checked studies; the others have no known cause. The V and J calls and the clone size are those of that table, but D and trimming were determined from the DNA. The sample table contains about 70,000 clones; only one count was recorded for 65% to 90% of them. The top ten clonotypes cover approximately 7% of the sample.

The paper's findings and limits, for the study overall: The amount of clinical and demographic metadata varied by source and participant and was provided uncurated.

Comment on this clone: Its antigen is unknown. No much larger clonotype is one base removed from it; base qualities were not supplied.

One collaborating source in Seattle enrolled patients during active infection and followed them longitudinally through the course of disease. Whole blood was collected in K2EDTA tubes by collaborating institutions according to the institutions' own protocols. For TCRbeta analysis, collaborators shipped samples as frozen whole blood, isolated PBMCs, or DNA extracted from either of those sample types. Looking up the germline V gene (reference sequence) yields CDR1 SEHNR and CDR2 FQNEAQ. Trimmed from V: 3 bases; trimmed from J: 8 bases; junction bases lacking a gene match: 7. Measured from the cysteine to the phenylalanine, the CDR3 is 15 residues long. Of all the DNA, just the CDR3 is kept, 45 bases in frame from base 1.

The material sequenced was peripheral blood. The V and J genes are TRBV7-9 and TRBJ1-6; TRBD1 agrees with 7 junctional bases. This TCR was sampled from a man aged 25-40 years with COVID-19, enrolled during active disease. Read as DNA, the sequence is TGTGCCAGCAGCTTTACCGGGACAGTATATTCACCCCTCCACTTT. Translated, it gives CASSFTGTVYSPLHF.